The clone carrying this T cell receptor beta chain appeared many times. Its antigen is currently unknown. Per the germline V gene, CDR1 is KGHSH and CDR2 is LQKENI. V gave up 0 bases and J gave up 0 bases, with 13 bases separating them. The length of the CDR3 is 17 residues. Via MiXCR, TCRdb re-called the 5' RACE reads, giving one row per CDR3 protein. The sample carries about 120,000 distinct CDR3 sequences, roughly 8.9% recorded once. These data belong to a study of T cells after yellow fever vaccination. Study-wide results and limits: The secondary response showed a weaker magnitude and a faster peak, day 5 versus 15. Clones from primary vaccination mostly reappeared after the booster (around 97% CD4, just over 85% CD8). Of the clonotypes, a small share occurred in both CD4 and CD8 compartments.

This chain links TRBV18 with TRBJ2-3; D is possibly TRBD1 (6 bases). The specimen was CD8+ T cells sorted from PBMCs, collected 45 days after the yellow fever booster vaccination. The receptor comes from a man aged 30 to 39 who received the YFV17D yellow fever vaccine. The CDR3 sequence: CASSPPGQSSSTDTQYF. The DNA of the CDR3 is TGTGCCAGCTCACCACCCGGACAGTCTTCTAGCACAGATACGCAGTATTTT.